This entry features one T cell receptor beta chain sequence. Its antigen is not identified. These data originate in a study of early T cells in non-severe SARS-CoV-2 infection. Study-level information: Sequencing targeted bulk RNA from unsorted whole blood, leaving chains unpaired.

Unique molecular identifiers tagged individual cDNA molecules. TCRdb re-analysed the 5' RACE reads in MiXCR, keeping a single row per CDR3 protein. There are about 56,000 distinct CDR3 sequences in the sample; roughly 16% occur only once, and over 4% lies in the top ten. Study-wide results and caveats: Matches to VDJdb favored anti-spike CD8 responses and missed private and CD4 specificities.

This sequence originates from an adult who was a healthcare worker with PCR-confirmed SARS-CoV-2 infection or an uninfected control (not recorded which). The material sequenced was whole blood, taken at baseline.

The CDR3 loop reads CSARLPSGANVLTF. The CDR3 bases are TGCAGTGCCCGGCTTCCCTCTGGGGCCAACGTCCTGACTTTC. This chain joins TRBV20-1 and TRBJ2-6; the D is unclear. Per the germline V gene, CDR1 is DFQATT and CDR2 is SNEGSKA (reference sequence). This CDR3 has 14 amino acids. The V gene lost 6 bases and the J gene lost 0 bases, with 9 bases spanning the gap.